The 19 T cell receptor beta chains below were found in one sample sequenced in a study of neurological immune-mediated disorders. Time point specified: longitudinal time-point 2. A single record per CDR3 protein comes from TCRdb applying MiXCR to the 5' RACE reads. The sample includes about 60,000 distinct CDR3 sequences, less than 10% of them seen just once. The sequencing sample was made of PBMCs. The receptors were gathered from a man aged 30-40 years in good health.

This clonotype was counted at least ten times. The J gene is TRBJ2-7, the V gene TRBV9; either TRBD1 or TRBD2 may supply D (5 bases each). The CDR3 runs 14 residues. From germline, CDR1 is SGDLS and CDR2 YYNGEE. The V and J ends lost 2 bases and 3 bases respectively, with 12 bases between them. This CDR3 is CASSVGTDNYEQYF. CDR3 sequence (DNA): TGTGCCAGCAGCGTGGGGACGGACAACTACGAGCAGTACTTC.

This clonotype showed up many times. The chain couples TRBV5-6 to TRBJ2-7; 7 bases are a match to TRBD2. CDR1 and CDR2 from the germline V gene are SGHDT and YYEEEE. The CDR3 covers 14 residues. The J segment lost 0 bases and the V segment lost 3 bases, leaving 3 bases of the junction unmatched. Here the CDR3 reads CASSWGGNSYEQYF. As DNA, the CDR3 is TGTGCCAGCAGCTGGGGGGGGAACTCCTACGAGCAGTACTTC.

This clonotype was picked up many times. The J gene is TRBJ2-7, the V gene TRBV4-2; weak D call: TRBD2 (6 bases). Per germline, CDR1 LGHNA and CDR2 YNFKEQ. The CDR3 totals 16 residues. V shed 0 bases and J shed 7 bases, with 19 bases lying between them. The CDR3 spells CASSQESGTLMGEQYF. As DNA, the CDR3 is TGTGCCAGCAGCCAAGAGAGTGGGACTCTCATGGGGGAGCAGTACTTC.

This clonotype was seen many times. V is TRBV5-5 and J is TRBJ2-1, with D possibly matching TRBD1 (5 bases). There are 15 residues in the CDR3. The germline gives CDR1 SGHKS, CDR2 YYEKEE (reference sequence). Trimming cost V 4 bases and J 3 bases, with 14 bases left between them. The CDR3 nucleotides read TGTGCCAGCAGCCGGGCAGGGAACGACTACAATGAGCAGTTCTTC. This codes for CASSRAGNDYNEQFF.

Ten or more counts support this clonotype. The rearrangement joins TRBV27 to TRBJ2-3; 11 nucleotides agree with TRBD2. Trimming took 8 bases from V and 4 from J; bases not matched to a gene: 5. The CDR3 spans 14 residues. CDR1 MNHEY and CDR2 SMNVEV come from the germline V gene (reference sequence). CDR3 coding DNA: TGTGCCAGCCGTAGCGGGAGGGCCGCAGATACGCAGTATTTT. It translates to CASRSGRAADTQYF.

This clonotype was counted only a few times. The gene calls are TRBV6-2 or TRBV6-3 and TRBJ1-2, with no clear D. In germline, CDR1 is MNHEY, CDR2 SVGEGT. Trimming cost V 0 bases and J 7 bases, with 9 bases left between them. The CDR3 is 13 residues long. The CDR3 DNA reads TGTGCCAGCAGTTACTCGTCGAGAAGTGGCTACACCTTC. Translating it yields CASSYSSRSGYTF.

This clonotype was counted many times. The V and J genes are TRBV7-8 and TRBJ2-1; TRBD2 agrees at 8 bases. With V trimmed by 4 bases and J by 4 bases, 6 bases remained unmatched. The germline V gene encodes CDR1 SGHVS and CDR2 FQNEAQ. The CDR3 is 15 residues long. CDR3 loop: CASSSPLAGYNEQFF. The CDR3 nucleotides are TGTGCCAGCAGCTCCCCCTTAGCGGGGTACAATGAGCAGTTCTTC. The full variable domain, completed using reference TRBV7-8 and TRBJ2-1, is GAGVSQSPRYKVAKRGQDVALRCDPISGHVSLFWYQQALGQGPEFLTYFQNEAQLDKSGLPSDRFFAERPEGSVSTLKIQRTQQEDSAVYLCASSSPLAGYNEQFFGPGTRLTVL.

This clonotype was recorded a few times. This may stem from a read error, because a much larger clone lies one nucleotide away. The chain uses TRBV12-3 or TRBV12-4 and TRBJ1-2; D not certain. CDR3 size: 15 residues. CDR3 region: CVSTPSSGRSYGYTF. The CDR3, as DNA: TGTGTCAGCACCCCTTCGTCCGGCCGAAGTTATGGCTACACCTTC.

This clonotype was observed at least ten times. This chain connects TRBV7-9 to TRBJ2-3; D uncertain. CDR1 and CDR2 from the germline V gene are SEHNR and FQNEAQ (reference sequence). Trimming removed 2 bases from V and 1 base from J, with 4 bases in between. The CDR3 is 13 residues long. The DNA of the CDR3 is TGTGCCAGCAGCTTAATAGGCACAGATACGCAGTATTTT. As protein: CASSLIGTDTQYF.

This sequence joins TRBV4-1 and TRBJ2-2; tentative D call: TRBD2 (6 bases). The germline CDR1 and CDR2 sequences are MGHRA and YSYEKL. The CDR3 has 22 amino acids. V was pared by 3 bases and J by 5 bases, with 34 bases between. Written as DNA, the CDR3 is TGCGCCAGCAGCCATCCCGAGGGGCTTGTTGGGGGGAGGCCTGCTGGGACCGGGGAGCTGTTTTTT. Translation: CASSHPEGLVGGRPAGTGELFF.

This clonotype showed up many times. As DNA, the CDR3 is TGTGCCAGCAGCACTAGTCGGGAGCAGTTCTTC. The encoded protein is CASSTSREQFF. V is TRBV3-1 and J is TRBJ2-1; D possibly corresponds to TRBD2 (5 bases). Deletions cut 5 bases from V and 10 bases from J, with 9 bases between. CDR3 length equals 11 residues. From germline, CDR1 is LGHDT and CDR2 YNNKEL (reference sequence).

This clonotype was counted only a few times. The rearrangement uses TRBV5-1 and TRBJ2-6; D gene ambiguous. Trimming pared 1 base from V and 0 bases from J, leaving 5 bases between. This CDR3 spans 15 amino acids. CDR1 and CDR2 from the germline V gene are SGHRS and YFSETQ. CDR3 in DNA: TGCGCCAGCAGCTTGAGACTCTCTGGGGCCAACGTCCTGACTTTC. This gives the protein CASSLRLSGANVLTF.

In its sample, this clonotype was seen many times. The V call is TRBV20-1, the J call TRBJ1-5; D call uncertain. V dropped 0 bases and J dropped 9 bases, with 9 bases sitting between them. Germline values: CDR1 DFQATT, CDR2 SNEGSKA (reference sequence). This CDR3 spans 12 amino acids. The CDR3: CSARDGPAPQHF. The CDR3 nucleotides read TGCAGTGCTAGAGATGGCCCGGCGCCCCAGCATTTT.

Many counts were recorded for this clonotype. The CDR3 DNA reads as TGCAGTGCTAGATCTGTGGAAGGAGGCGAGCAGTACTTC. Its translation: CSARSVEGGEQYF. V is TRBV20-1 and J is TRBJ2-7, with D possibly TRBD2 on 5 matching bases. Germline values: CDR1 DFQATT, CDR2 SNEGSKA (reference sequence). The CDR3 has 13 amino acids. Trimming shortened V by 2 bases and J by 6 bases, and 14 bases separated the two germline ends.

The sample holds many counts of this clonotype. The chain recombines TRBV12-3 or TRBV12-4 with TRBJ1-1; no firm D call. Between the trimmed V and J ends, which lost 4 bases and 2 bases, there was a span of 8 bases. There are 13 residues in the CDR3. CDR3 loop: CASSYPVNTEAFF. CDR3 in DNA: TGTGCCAGCAGTTATCCAGTCAACACTGAAGCTTTCTTT.

The chain carries TRBV14 and TRBJ2-5; D is perhaps TRBD2 (5 bases). Germline V gene data show CDR1 as SGHDN and CDR2 as FVKESK. V was pared by 1 base and J by 2 bases, with 14 bases between. The CDR3 covers 16 residues. Here the CDR3 reads CASSQGYGLIQETQYF. The CDR3 region has the DNA TGTGCCAGCAGCCAAGGTTACGGACTCATTCAAGAGACCCAGTACTTC.

As for this clonotype: An end of the junction differs from the germline gene, which may be a read error. The J gene is TRBJ2-1, the V gene TRBV15; TRBD1 matches 8 bases. Germline V lookup: CDR1 LNHNV, CDR2 YYDKDF (reference sequence). There are 16 residues in the CDR3. DNA of the CDR3: TGTGCCACCAGCAGCGTCAGGGGGCAATCCTACTATGAGCAGTTCTTC. It encodes CATSSVRGQSYYEQFF.

This clonotype was seen at least ten times. The chain employs TRBV5-1 and TRBJ2-1, with 8 bases lining up with TRBD2. The CDR3 has 15 amino acids. The trim removed 3 bases at V and 7 bases at J, leaving 9 bases unmatched. The germline gives CDR1 SGHRS, CDR2 YFSETQ. The CDR3: CASSSGAGVDNEQFF. The CDR3 region has the DNA TGCGCCAGCAGCTCTGGAGCGGGAGTGGATAATGAGCAGTTCTTC.

This clonotype occurred many times. The V and J genes are TRBV25-1 and TRBJ2-3, with 7 bases matching TRBD2. J was trimmed by 0 bases and V by 4 bases; bases with no gene match: 7. The CDR3 extends over 16 amino acids. Germline V gene sequence: CDR1 MGHDK, CDR2 SYGVNS. CDR3 DNA sequence: TGTGCCAGCAGTGGAGAGGTGGGGGGGAGCACAGATACGCAGTATTTT. Residues: CASSGEVGGSTDTQYF.